These 18 T cell receptor beta chains originate from one sample sequenced in a study of cytomegalovirus exposure and HLA in healthy donors (dated by TCRdb to the late 2010s). Libraries were made using the immunoSEQ multiplex PCR assay. For the multiplex PCR, a mixture combining 60 forward primers for TCR Vbeta segments and 13 reverse primers for TCR Jbeta segments was used. This is the immuneACCESS table as TCRdb keeps it, with only in-frame sequences that have V and J called. A part of the clones is gone; compared with another copy, unresolved V genes explain less than half, and the rest is unexplained. The sample has some 200,000 clones on record, 70% of them singletons. The biggest ten clones account for 2.5% to 3% of the sample. The sample consisted of PBMCs. The receptors derive from a man aged 35 to 55 in good health and CMV-seropositive.

Turning to this clone: A junction boundary mismatches the germline segment, possibly from a read error. The chain links TRBV28 to TRBJ1-4; D is unclear. The CDR3 covers 14 residues. The germline V gene has CDR1 MDHEN and CDR2 SYDVKM. CDR3 DNA sequence: TGTGCCAGCAGCCGGGGTGGGAGTAATGAAAAACTGCTTTTT. This codes for CASSRGGSNEKLLF.

The chain links TRBV28 to TRBJ2-5; D is undetermined. Matching the DNA end better, TRBJ2-7 makes the J call doubtful. The germline gives CDR1 MDHEN, CDR2 SYDVKM. This CDR3 has 11 amino acids. The chain's CDR3 is CASSLHYEQYF. For the CDR3, the DNA is TGTGCCAGCAGCTTACACTACGAGCAGTACTTC.

The chain uses TRBV6-5 and TRBJ2-1; perhaps TRBD1 as D (6 bases). Germline V gives CDR1 MNHEY, CDR2 SVGAGI. V was shortened by 2 bases and J by 9 bases, with 20 bases between the two germline ends. This CDR3 comprises 16 residues. The chain's CDR3 is CASSYGTPGEGCEQFF. CDR3 in DNA: TGTGCCAGCAGTTACGGTACCCCAGGGGAAGGTTGTGAGCAGTTCTTC.

A single count supports this clone. The gene calls are TRBV19 and TRBJ2-1; 9 positions agree with TRBD2. V gave up 7 bases and J gave up 3 bases; unmatched junction bases: 13. The CDR3 is 17 residues long. In germline, CDR1 is LNHDA, CDR2 SQIVND (reference sequence). CDR3 in amino acids: CASTPGVRAGGYNEQFF. CDR3 sequence (DNA): TGTGCCAGTACCCCCGGGGTGCGAGCGGGGGGCTACAATGAGCAGTTCTTC.

The chain uses TRBV4-3 and TRBJ1-2, with D perhaps TRBD1 (5 bases). This CDR3 comprises 17 residues. Trimming removed 1 base from V and 3 bases from J, with 18 bases in between. In germline, CDR1 is LGHNA, CDR2 YSLEER. CDR3 amino acids: CASSQALPGSADYGYTF. The CDR3 DNA follows: TGCGCCAGCAGCCAAGCGCTTCCAGGGTCTGCGGACTATGGCTACACCTTC.

This clone was counted once. This chain joins TRBV6-5 and TRBJ2-5; 9 bases match TRBD1. The J call may be incorrect, as the DNA end agrees better with TRBJ2-7. The CDR3 loop spans 16 amino acids. Germline loops: CDR1 MNHEY, CDR2 SVGAGI. The CDR3 here is CASSYSGTGRSYEQYF. The CDR3 nucleotides read TGTGCCAGCAGTTACTCGGGGACAGGGCGGTCTTACGAGCAGTACTTC.

The table lists this clone with a few counts. The chain recombines TRBV6-5 with TRBJ2-5; D is undetermined. Trimming left V 5 bases short and J 1 base short, with 11 bases between. CDR1 is MNHEY, CDR2 SVGAGI, per germline. The CDR3 is made up of 14 amino acids. In DNA form, the CDR3 reads TGTGCCAGCAGTGCGATGCAATCCCAAGAGACCCAGTACTTC. It encodes CASSAMQSQETQYF.

On this clone itself: The same CDR3 is also encoded by other DNA sequences in this sample. The genes are TRBV5-1 and TRBJ2-5, with D perhaps matching TRBD2 (6 bases). The CDR3 loop spans 13 amino acids. V was trimmed by 0 bases and J by 5 bases, leaving 8 bases between them. Germline-derived CDR1 and CDR2 are SGHRS and YFSETQ. CDR3 loop: CASSLAGRETQYF. The CDR3 nucleotides are TGCGCCAGCAGCTTGGCGGGGAGGGAGACCCAGTACTTC.

J is TRBJ2-3 and V is TRBV10-2, with 8 bases that match TRBD1. Germline V gene sequence: CDR1 WSHSY, CDR2 SAAADI. CDR3 length: 14 residues. The V gene end was trimmed by 5 bases and the J gene end by 2 bases; junction bases not matched to a gene: 3. The DNA of the CDR3 is TGCGCCAGCAGTTGGACAGGGCTCACAGATACGCAGTATTTT. Its protein is CASSWTGLTDTQYF.

This clone occurred a few times. The chain combines TRBV19 with TRBJ1-1, with 12 positions matching TRBD1. The V segment lost 6 bases and the J segment 1 base; nucleotides outside the gene matches: 9. This CDR3 spans 17 amino acids. The germline CDR1 and CDR2 sequences are LNHDA and SQIVND (reference sequence). In DNA, the CDR3 is TGTGCCAGTAGAAAAGGGACAGGGGGCGGTTCGAACACTGAAGCTTTCTTT. Translated, it gives CASRKGTGGGSNTEAFF.

The chain joins TRBV4-3 to TRBJ2-5; 7 nucleotides agree with TRBD2. Germline V gene lookup returns CDR1 LGHNA and CDR2 YSLEER. CDR3 length: 15 amino acids. Trimming removed 0 bases from V and 4 bases from J; junction bases left unmatched: 5. The CDR3 region has the DNA TGCGCCAGCAGCCAAGATAAGCGGGGAGCAGAGACCCAGTACTTC. It codes for CASSQDKRGAETQYF.

CDR3 in amino acids: CASSQTGLEAFF. CDR3 nucleotides: TGTGCCAGCAGCCAGACAGGTCTTGAAGCTTTCTTT. V gene TRBV5-4 combines with J gene TRBJ1-1; possibly TRBD1 for D (6 bases). Trimming removed 4 bases from V and 7 bases from J, with 11 bases in between. Germline CDR1 SGHNT, CDR2 YYREEE (reference sequence). The CDR3 totals 12 residues.

The V and J genes are TRBV7-9 and TRBJ2-1, with 7 bases aligning to TRBD1. The CDR3 loop spans 17 amino acids. The trim removed 5 bases at V and 4 bases at J, leaving 14 bases unmatched. Looked up from germline, CDR1 is SEHNR and CDR2 is FQNEAQ (reference sequence). CDR3 region: CASSPYPLDRSYNEQFF. The CDR3 DNA is TGTGCCAGCAGCCCCTACCCCTTGGACAGGTCTTACAATGAGCAGTTCTTC.

The V call is TRBV6-5, the J call TRBJ1-3; 7 bases align to TRBD1. Germline V gene sequence: CDR1 MNHEY, CDR2 SVGAGI. The CDR3 extends over 15 amino acids. V was clipped by 5 bases and J by 1 base; unmatched bases: 5. CDR3 amino acids: CASSPVTGSGNTIYF. CDR3 nucleotide sequence: TGTGCCAGCAGTCCCGTGACAGGGTCTGGAAACACCATATATTTT.

This chain links TRBV6-5 with TRBJ2-1; 9 nucleotides agree with TRBD1. CDR1 is MNHEY and CDR2 is SVGAGI in the germline V gene. The CDR3 has 15 amino acids. The J segment lost 0 bases and the V segment lost 4 bases, leaving 1 base of the junction unmatched. CDR3 amino acids: CASSLGQGSYNEQFF. The DNA for the CDR3 is TGTGCCAGCAGTTTGGGACAGGGCTCCTACAATGAGCAGTTCTTC.

The gene calls are TRBV6-5 and TRBJ2-3; the D gene is possibly TRBD1 (6 bases). The ends were cut back, 5 bases at V and 5 bases at J, with 14 bases in the middle. This CDR3 is built from 14 residues. Germline V gene lookup returns CDR1 MNHEY and CDR2 SVGAGI. In DNA form, the CDR3 reads TGTGCCAGCAGTCCGGGACAAAGAGTAGATACGCAGTATTTT. Translation gives CASSPGQRVDTQYF.

CDR3 protein: CAISELAGGTDTQYF. CDR3 nucleotides: TGTGCCATCAGTGAACTAGCGGGGGGCACAGATACGCAGTATTTT. J is TRBJ2-3 and V is TRBV10-3; TRBD2 matches at 11 bases. Germline assignment: CDR1 ENHRY and CDR2 SYGVKD. With 3 bases clipped from V and 1 base from J, the junction kept 0 bases outside the gene matches. The CDR3 is 15 residues long.

CDR3 nucleotide sequence: TGTGCCAGCAGTCCAGGGGGGACCAAAAACATTCAGTACTTC. Amino acids: CASSPGGTKNIQYF. The V gene is TRBV6-1, the J gene TRBJ2-4; possibly TRBD1 for D (7 bases). The CDR3 consists of 14 residues. V shed 5 bases and J shed 2 bases, with 10 bases lying between them. The germline gives CDR1 MNHNS, CDR2 SASEGT.